This T cell receptor (beta chain) was found in a study of blood T cell repertoires in COVID-19. With 0 bases removed from V and 0 bases from J, the gap between germline ends came to 10 bases. The germline CDR1 and CDR2 sequences are SGHRS and YFSETQ. The CDR3 sequence is 16 residues long. Only in-frame clones appear in the TCRdb table, and some are missing; sequencing was by immunoSEQ multiplex PCR. Of 200,000 to 250,000 clones in the sample, about 83% were seen once. This clone has only a few counts. Enrolled during active infection, Seattle patients were then followed longitudinally. The chain uses TRBV5-1 and TRBJ1-3; no clear D gene. The sample comprised peripheral blood. This TCR came from a woman aged 25 to 39 with COVID-19, enrolled during active disease. This CDR3 is CASSLAPADSGNTIYF. The DNA for the CDR3 is TGCGCCAGCAGCTTGGCCCCCGCAGACTCTGGAAACACCATATATTTT.